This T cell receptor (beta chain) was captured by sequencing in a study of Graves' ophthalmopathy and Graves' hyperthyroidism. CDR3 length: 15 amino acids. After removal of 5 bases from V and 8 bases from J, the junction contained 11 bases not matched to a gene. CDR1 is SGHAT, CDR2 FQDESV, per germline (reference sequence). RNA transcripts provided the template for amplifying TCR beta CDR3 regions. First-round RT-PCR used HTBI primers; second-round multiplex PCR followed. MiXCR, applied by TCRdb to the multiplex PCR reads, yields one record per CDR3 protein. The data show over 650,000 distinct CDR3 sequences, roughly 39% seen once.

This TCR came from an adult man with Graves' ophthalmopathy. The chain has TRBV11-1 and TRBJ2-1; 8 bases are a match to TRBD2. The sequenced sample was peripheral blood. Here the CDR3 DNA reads TGTGCCAGCAGCGTCAGTAGCGGGACCCAGGATGAGCAGTTCTTC. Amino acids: CASSVSSGTQDEQFF. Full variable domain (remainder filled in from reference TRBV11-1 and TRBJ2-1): EAEVAQSPRYKITEKSQAVAFWCDPISGHATLYWYRQILGQGPELLVQFQDESVVDDSQLPKDRFSAERLKGVDSTLKIQPAELGDSAMYLCASSVSSGTQDEQFFGPGTRLTVL.